Shown below are 16 T cell receptor beta chains from a single sample sequenced in a study of T-cell reconstitution after alpha-beta-depleted transplantation in children. Unique molecular identifiers were incorporated during preparation of the TCRbeta library. Using its own MiXCR run on the PCR reads, TCRdb lists one record per CDR3 protein. The sample includes roughly 400,000 distinct CDR3 sequences, roughly 22% seen only once; the top ten take approximately 3.8%. This specimen consisted of PBMCs from the stem cell graft donor, obtained from the stem cell graft. Receptors were obtained from a human donor who donated a stem cell graft to a child with acute myeloid leukemia.

In this sample, this clonotype turned up a few times. In nucleotides, the CDR3 is TGCAGTGCAACGGGACTAGCGGGAGTCTACGAGCAGTACTTC. Translated, it gives CSATGLAGVYEQYF. This chain links TRBV20-1 with TRBJ2-7, with 14 bases matching TRBD2. The germline V gene has CDR1 DFQATT and CDR2 SNEGSKA (reference sequence). V lost 6 bases, J lost 3 bases, and 4 bases stayed unmatched. The CDR3 has 14 residues.

The rearrangement uses TRBV28 and TRBJ2-3; D is uncertain. Germline V gene lookup returns CDR1 MDHEN and CDR2 SYDVKM. CDR3 length: 15 residues. Trimming took off 3 bases at V and 2 bases at J, with 12 bases between the two ends. The DNA of the CDR3 is TGTGCCAGCAGTTTCGGCTCAAGAATCACAGATACGCAGTATTTT. Translated, it gives CASSFGSRITDTQYF.

V is TRBV25-1 and J is TRBJ2-7, with 8 positions matching TRBD1. Germline V gene data show CDR1 as MGHDK and CDR2 as SYGVNS. CDR3 length: 13 residues. The junction had 10 bases not matched to a gene; V was cut back by 8 bases and J by 7 bases. CDR3: CASADRVQEEQYF. In nucleotides, the CDR3 is TGTGCCAGCGCGGACAGGGTCCAGGAAGAGCAGTACTTC.

CDR3 sequence reads: CASSMGLAGAFGTDTQYF. The CDR3 DNA follows: TGTGCCAGCAGTATGGGACTAGCGGGAGCCTTTGGCACAGATACGCAGTATTTT. The chain joins TRBV28 to TRBJ2-3, with 14 nucleotides matching TRBD2. V gave up 5 bases and J gave up 1 base; unmatched junction bases: 8. Germline V gene data show CDR1 as MDHEN and CDR2 as SYDVKM. The CDR3 length is 18 residues.

The chain joins TRBV12-3 or TRBV12-4 to TRBJ2-3, with TRBD2 as a possible D gene (6 bases). Trimming cost V 1 base and J 4 bases, with 12 bases left between them. The length of the CDR3 is 15 residues. CDR3 in DNA: TGTGCCAGCAGTTTAGAGGCGGGGTGGGCAGATACGCAGTATTTT. This encodes CASSLEAGWADTQYF.

Many counts were recorded for this clonotype. This chain joins TRBV12-3 or TRBV12-4 and TRBJ2-3; unclear D gene. The ends were cut back, 1 base at V and 0 bases at J, with 14 bases in the middle. The CDR3 sequence is 17 residues long. CDR3 bases: TGTGCCAGCAGTTTAGAGTGGGCAACCCTTAGCACAGATACGCAGTATTTT. Its protein product is CASSLEWATLSTDTQYF.

This clonotype has a handful of counts. The chain combines TRBV15 with TRBJ2-3; D is ambiguous. CDR1 is LNHNV, CDR2 YYDKDF, per germline (reference sequence). CDR3 length equals 13 residues. The germline V and J ends were trimmed by 0 bases and 4 bases, with 5 bases remaining between them. DNA of the CDR3: TGTGCCACCAGCAGAGATCAGGCAGATACGCAGTATTTT. This encodes CATSRDQADTQYF.

V gene TRBV4-2 combines with J gene TRBJ2-1; a weak D match, TRBD2 (5 bases). V was pared by 4 bases and J by 4 bases, with 11 bases between. Germline V gives CDR1 LGHNA, CDR2 YNFKEQ. This CDR3 spans 14 amino acids. CDR3 DNA: TGTGCCAGCAGCCCTGAGCTAGCTTACAATGAGCAGTTCTTC. Amino acid sequence: CASSPELAYNEQFF.

This clonotype was detected ten times or more. The chain joins TRBV12-3 or TRBV12-4 to TRBJ2-3; 7 positions agree with TRBD1. V dropped 3 bases and J dropped 0; count of bases not matched to a gene: 12. The CDR3 is 18 residues long. This CDR3 reads CASSFPYRGHYSTDTQYF. The CDR3 DNA reads as TGTGCCAGCAGTTTCCCATACAGGGGACACTATAGCACAGATACGCAGTATTTT.

The chain combines TRBV29-1 with TRBJ2-7; TRBD2 matches 8 bases. CDR1 SQVTM and CDR2 ANQGSEA come from the germline V gene. The CDR3 length is 14 residues. V lost 6 bases to trimming and J lost 2 bases; unmatched junction nucleotides: 9. CDR3 DNA sequence: TGCAGCGTGGGCTCCGGGACTAGGCCCTACGAGCAGTACTTC. Translation gives CSVGSGTRPYEQYF.

The V and J genes are TRBV25-1 and TRBJ1-5; 9 nucleotides line up with TRBD1. The V gene's germline CDR1 is MGHDK and CDR2 SYGVNS. The CDR3 is made up of 14 amino acids. Losses at the gene ends were 6 bases for V and 8 bases for J; bases not matched to a gene: 8. The CDR3 protein is CASRGQGGGEPQHF. Here the CDR3 DNA reads TGTGCCAGCAGGGGACAGGGTGGCGGAGAGCCCCAGCATTTT.

This clonotype was picked up many times. The chain recombines TRBV4-2 with TRBJ1-4; 9 nucleotides line up with TRBD1. This CDR3 is 15 amino acids long. Trimming cost V 1 base and J 5 bases; bases outside gene matches: 2. Germline values: CDR1 LGHNA, CDR2 YNFKEQ. CDR3: CASSQAGTGNEKLFF. The DNA of the CDR3 is TGTGCCAGCAGCCAAGCCGGGACAGGGAATGAAAAACTGTTTTTT.

In its sample, this clonotype was seen a few times. The rearrangement joins TRBV27 to TRBJ2-3; weak D call: TRBD1 (6 bases). This CDR3 has 15 residues. The V end lost 6 bases, the J end lost 8 bases, and 21 bases lay between the germline ends. Per the germline V gene, CDR1 is MNHEY and CDR2 is SMNVEV (reference sequence). In DNA, the CDR3 is TGTGCCAGCAGCGCAGGGGCTACATTTCCCAGTACGCAGTATTTT. Translation gives CASSAGATFPSTQYF.

CDR3 amino acids: CSAIHHNEQFF. In DNA, the CDR3 is TGCAGTGCTATACATCACAATGAGCAGTTCTTC. The V and J genes are TRBV20-1 and TRBJ2-1; no clear D gene. CDR1 and CDR2 from the germline V gene are DFQATT and SNEGSKA (reference sequence). V was cut by 4 bases and J by 5 bases, with 6 bases left in between. The CDR3 sequence is 11 residues long.

This clonotype was seen a handful of times. The chain recombines TRBV24-1 with TRBJ2-2; 8 positions match TRBD1. The V and J ends lost 4 bases and 3 bases, in that order; junction bases with no gene match: 6. CDR1 is KGHDR and CDR2 is SFDVKD in the germline V gene. The length of the CDR3 is 16 residues. The CDR3 nucleotides are TGTGCCACCAGTGAGCGTATACAGGGGGACACCGGGGAGCTGTTTTTT. This codes for CATSERIQGDTGELFF.

In its sample, this clonotype was seen a few times. J is TRBJ2-6 and V is TRBV4-3; no clear D. CDR1 LGHNA and CDR2 YSLEER come from the germline V gene. V was trimmed by 4 bases and J by 2 bases, leaving 9 bases between them. This CDR3 is built from 15 residues. DNA of the CDR3: TGCGCCAGCAGCCCCCGGGCAACTGGGGCCAACGTCCTGACTTTC. This translates into CASSPRATGANVLTF.